A selection of T cell receptor beta chains follows, all from one sample in a study of blood T cell repertoires in COVID-19. Assay used: immunoSEQ multiplex PCR; TCRdb lists only in-frame clones, some missing. The data contain around 200,000 clones, 80% of them singletons. Sequenced material: PBMCs or T cells enriched from blood (not recorded which). The receptors stem from a woman aged 35 to 49 with acute COVID-19. Each CDR3 is given with its conserved first and last residue. The order of the fields is clone size, V gene, D gene, J gene, CDR3 protein, CDR3 DNA. The D gene is left open where the match is weak. Only part of the rows carry a size: once, few, many, or a class if the clone is expanded.

once,TRBV19,TRBD1,TRBJ1-1,CASSRNRGNTEAFF,TGTGCCAGTAGTAGAAACAGGGGGAACACTGAAGCTTTCTTT
-,TRBV7-8,-,TRBJ2-1,CASSSNRVSAYNEQFF,TGTGCCAGCAGTTCTAACAGGGTGTCCGCGTACAATGAGCAGTTCTTC
-,TRBV4-3,-,TRBJ2-7,CASSQNRVLGEQYF,TGCGCCAGCAGCCAGAACAGGGTCCTGGGCGAGCAGTACTTC
-,TRBV19,-,TRBJ2-3,CASSEAVLTDTQYF,TGTGCCAGTAGTGAGGCAGTACTTACAGATACGCAGTATTTT
-,TRBV27,-,TRBJ1-4,CASMNSGRINEKLFF,TGTGCCAGCATGAATTCGGGGAGGATTAATGAAAAACTGTTTTTT
-,TRBV14,-,TRBJ2-1,CASSQDLGNEQFF,TGTGCCAGCAGCCAGGATCTAGGCAATGAGCAGTTCTTC
-,TRBV13,TRBD1,TRBJ1-3,CATGTAGNTIYF,TGTGCCACCGGGACAGCTGGAAACACCATATATTTT
-,TRBV7-9,-,TRBJ1-1,CASSFLGLDVTEAFF,TGTGCCAGCAGCTTCCTGGGACTGGATGTCACTGAAGCTTTCTTT
-,TRBV3-1/TRBV3-2,TRBD1,TRBJ1-1,CASSQPIRGRTEAFF,TGTGCCAGCAGCCAACCTATCAGGGGGCGGACTGAAGCTTTCTTT
-,TRBV28,TRBD1,TRBJ1-4,CASSFSGGNEKLFF,TGTGCCAGCAGTTTTTCAGGGGGGAATGAAAAACTGTTTTTT
-,TRBV7-2,TRBD1,TRBJ2-3,CASSPDRGVTDTQYF,TGTGCCAGCAGCCCAGACAGGGGGGTGACAGATACGCAGTATTTT
once,TRBV3-1/TRBV3-2,TRBD2,TRBJ2-2,CASSQERLAGGNTGELFF,TGTGCCAGCAGCCAAGAAAGGCTAGCGGGGGGGAACACCGGGGAGCTGTTTTTT
-,TRBV3-1/TRBV3-2,-,TRBJ2-1,CASSQQLVRDEQFF,TGTGCCAGCAGCCAGCAACTGGTCCGCGATGAGCAGTTCTTC
few,TRBV9,TRBD1,TRBJ1-4,CASSARPGTGGGNEKLFF,TGTGCCAGCAGCGCGCGTCCCGGGACAGGGGGCGGAAATGAAAAACTGTTTTTT
-,TRBV18,TRBD1,TRBJ1-1,CASSPSSTGDTEAFF,TGTGCCAGCTCACCCTCTTCGACAGGGGACACTGAAGCTTTCTTT
-,TRBV7-6,TRBD2,TRBJ2-7,CASSGPGLAGQKEYEQYF,TGTGCCAGCAGCGGTCCGGGACTAGCGGGACAAAAGGAATACGAGCAGTACTTC
-,TRBV5-1,-,TRBJ2-5,CASSQGLRNLQETQYF,TGCGCCAGCAGCCAGGGACTCCGCAACCTCCAAGAGACCCAGTACTTC
-,TRBV11-2,TRBD1,TRBJ1-1,CASRGTGEVTEAFF,TGTGCCAGCAGGGGGACAGGGGAGGTCACTGAAGCTTTCTTT
once,TRBV6-1,-,TRBJ1-3,CASGDYVGNTIYF,TGTGCCAGCGGTGATTATGTCGGAAACACCATATATTTT
once,TRBV29-1,TRBD2,TRBJ2-1,CSVAEVAGGPPQQFF,TGCAGCGTGGCGGAAGTAGCGGGGGGGCCTCCCCAGCAGTTCTTC
-,TRBV10-3,-,TRBJ1-2,CAISEDRGAGGYTF,TGTGCCATCAGTGAGGATCGGGGGGCTGGGGGCTACACCTTC
-,TRBV7-2,-,TRBJ1-4,CASSLANRENEKLFF,TGTGCCAGCAGCTTAGCGAACAGGGAAAATGAAAAACTGTTTTTT
once,TRBV3-1/TRBV3-2,-,TRBJ1-6,CASSQAGGRGGDSPLHF,TGTGCCAGCAGCCAAGCCGGCGGGAGGGGGGGAGATTCACCCCTCCACTTT
once,TRBV10-3,-,TRBJ1-1,CAAQQGALNTEAFF,TGTGCCGCACAACAGGGAGCCCTGAACACTGAAGCTTTCTTT
-,TRBV19,TRBD1,TRBJ1-1,CASTTGQGLRTEAFF,TGTGCCAGTACAACGGGACAGGGCCTGCGTACTGAAGCTTTCTTT
-,TRBV19,TRBD1,TRBJ2-4,CASTDRGSLAKNIQYF,TGTGCCAGCACGGACAGGGGATCCTTAGCCAAAAACATTCAGTACTTC
-,TRBV28,-,TRBJ1-5,CASRSGVGQPQHF,TGTGCCAGCAGATCAGGGGTAGGTCAGCCCCAGCATTTT
-,TRBV14,TRBD1,TRBJ2-3,CASSQDRLGQGHDTQYF,TGTGCCAGCAGCCAAGATCGGTTGGGACAGGGTCACGATACGCAGTATTTT
-,TRBV12-3/TRBV12-4,-,TRBJ1-2,CASSLSYGYTF,TGTGCCAGCAGTTTGAGCTATGGCTACACCTTC
-,TRBV5-1,-,TRBJ1-1,CASSAGPQNTEAFF,TGCGCCAGCAGCGCGGGACCTCAGAACACTGAAGCTTTCTTT
-,TRBV30,-,TRBJ2-3,CAWSTYTDTQYF,TGTGCCTGGAGTACCTACACAGATACGCAGTATTTT
-,TRBV29-1,-,TRBJ2-3,CSVGLSRGDVSSDTQYF,TGCAGCGTTGGCCTCTCCAGGGGCGACGTCTCCTCCGATACGCAGTATTTT
-,TRBV28,TRBD1,TRBJ2-1,CASCGTGGGNEQFF,TGTGCCAGCTGTGGGACAGGGGGTGGGAATGAGCAGTTCTTC
-,TRBV7-9,-,TRBJ2-1,CASSLAKGNEQFF,TGTGCCAGCAGCTTAGCAAAGGGGAATGAGCAGTTCTTC
many,TRBV6-6,TRBD1,TRBJ1-2,CASSPSAGDRGDNYGYTF,TGTGCCAGCAGTCCGTCCGCGGGGGACAGGGGCGATAACTATGGCTACACCTTC
-,TRBV28,-,TRBJ1-5,CASSSVVSNQPQHF,TGTGCCAGCAGTTCAGTCGTTAGCAATCAGCCCCAGCATTTT
-,TRBV14,-,TRBJ2-7,CASSPLDRYYEQYF,TGTGCCAGCAGCCCCCTCGACAGGTACTACGAGCAGTACTTC
-,TRBV5-1,TRBD1,TRBJ1-1,CASSLVGGQGPNTEAFF,TGCGCCAGCAGCTTGGTTGGAGGACAGGGACCGAACACTGAAGCTTTCTTT
-,TRBV11-3,-,TRBJ2-2,CASSLNLGGANTGELFF,TGTGCCAGCAGCTTAAATCTTGGGGGCGCGAACACCGGGGAGCTGTTTTTT
-,TRBV6-2/TRBV6-3,TRBD1,TRBJ1-5,CASSAPDGTGEGLVEPQHF,TGTGCCAGCAGTGCCCCCGACGGGACAGGGGAAGGGCTCGTTGAGCCCCAGCATTTT
-,TRBV4-1,-,TRBJ1-1,CASSQGRGLNTEAFF,TGCGCCAGCAGCCAAGGGAGGGGATTGAACACTGAAGCTTTCTTT
-,TRBV7-9,TRBD1,TRBJ1-2,CASSRRTGTYLMDGYTF,TGTGCCAGCAGCCGACGGACAGGGACTTACCTAATGGATGGCTACACCTTC
-,TRBV5-1,TRBD1,TRBJ1-1,CASSRDRGYTEAFF,TGCGCCAGCAGCCGTGACAGGGGCTACACTGAAGCTTTCTTT
-,TRBV6-1,-,TRBJ1-2,CASSEVRAGHYGYTF,TGTGCCAGCAGTGAAGTCCGGGCAGGGCACTATGGCTACACCTTC
-,TRBV28,-,TRBJ1-2,CASSLQGFRGYTF,TGTGCCAGCAGTCTACAGGGATTCCGTGGCTACACCTTC
-,TRBV28,-,TRBJ1-2,CASRPQGSYGYTF,TGTGCCAGCAGACCACAGGGCAGTTACGGCTACACCTTC
few,TRBV5-4,-,TRBJ2-2,CASSSRSTGELFF,TGTGCCAGCAGCTCGCGGAGCACCGGGGAGCTGTTTTTT
-,TRBV23-1,-,TRBJ1-6,CASSQYVRGPYNSPLHF,TGCGCCAGCAGTCAGTATGTCAGGGGCCCCTATAATTCACCCCTCCACTTT
-,TRBV6-5,-,TRBJ2-7,CASSSLTGFREQYF,TGTGCCAGCAGTTCACTAACAGGGTTTCGCGAGCAGTACTTC
-,TRBV11-2,-,TRBJ1-2,CASSQDSFYGYTF,TGTGCCAGCAGCCAGGACAGCTTCTATGGCTACACCTTC
-,TRBV4-1,-,TRBJ1-1,CASSQVGGTEAFF,TGCGCCAGCAGCCAAGTGGGAGGGACTGAAGCTTTCTTT
-,TRBV14,-,TRBJ2-5,CASSREVSWETQYF,TGTGCCAGCAGCCGGGAGGTATCGTGGGAGACCCAGTACTTC
-,TRBV28,-,TRBJ1-4,CASSLPYATNEKLFF,TGTGCCAGCAGTTTACCCTATGCAACTAATGAAAAACTGTTTTTT
-,TRBV6-5,-,TRBJ1-2,CAGGRDAYGYTF,TGTGCCGGCGGGCGTGACGCCTATGGCTACACCTTC
few,TRBV5-6,TRBD1,TRBJ1-3,CASSLTGGSGNTIYF,TGTGCCAGCAGCTTGACAGGGGGCTCTGGAAACACCATATATTTT